Here is one TCR beta chain with its context. Antigen specificity is unknown. The source of the sample is a study of cytomegalovirus exposure and HLA in healthy donors. Study observations and caveats: An analysis that came later showed most CMV-associated TCR beta chains appearing HLA-restricted. Rarity marked most TCR sequences, yet some public TCRs occurred in many donors. What TCR beta sequences reportedly achieved was accurate prediction of HLA-A and HLA-B alleles in most subjects.

PCR employed 60 Vbeta and 13 Jbeta primers. The assay was immunoSEQ multiplex PCR, and TCRdb's table has in-frame clones only and misses some. The sample lists under 100,000 clones; roughly 70% were seen once. V was pared by 6 bases and J by 6 bases, with 8 bases of the junction left unmatched. The CDR3 runs 14 residues. Germline V lookup: CDR1 MDHEN, CDR2 SYDVKM. The TCR originated in a man aged 40-49 years in good health and CMV-seronegative. This chain connects TRBV28 to TRBJ1-5; TRBD1 aligns across 7 bases. The sample taken for sequencing was PBMCs. The CDR3 here is CASRWAPGGQPQHF. Written as DNA, the CDR3 is TGTGCCAGCAGGTGGGCCCCAGGGGGTCAGCCCCAGCATTTT.